This is a list of T cell receptor beta chains from one sample in a study of identical twins. TCRdb re-analysed the 5' RACE reads in MiXCR, keeping a single row per CDR3 protein. The data hold 1.5 million to 2 million distinct CDR3 sequences, with 32% observed a single time. Sequenced: cord blood. These receptors all come from a newborn girl in good health. Both conserved end residues are part of each CDR3. A D gene is named only where the DNA matches it firmly. Rows give clone size only sometimes, using once, few, many, or a class for an expanded clone.

v_call: TRBV20-1; j_call: TRBJ1-4; d_call: .; clone_size: few; cdr3_nt: TGCAGTGCTAGAGCACCCAGGGCAACTAATGAAAAACTGTTTTTT; cdr3_aa: CSARAPRATNEKLFF
v_call: TRBV6-5; j_call: TRBJ1-1; d_call: .; clone_size: .; cdr3_nt: TGTGCCAGCAGTCGCGGGGGGAGGCCTGAAGCTTTCTTT; cdr3_aa: CASSRGGRPEAFF
v_call: TRBV2; j_call: TRBJ2-3; d_call: TRBD1; clone_size: .; cdr3_nt: TGTGCCAGCCCGGACAGGGTCGGAAGGGCAGATACGCAGTATTTT; cdr3_aa: CASPDRVGRADTQYF
v_call: TRBV5-1; j_call: TRBJ1-2; d_call: .; clone_size: few; cdr3_nt: TGCGCCAGCAGCTCCCGGGACGGTCTAGCTAACTATGGCTACACCTTC; cdr3_aa: CASSSRDGLANYGYTF
v_call: TRBV28; j_call: TRBJ2-7; d_call: TRBD1; clone_size: few; cdr3_nt: TGTGCCAGCAGCTTAGACAGGGACGACGAGCAGTACTTC; cdr3_aa: CASSLDRDDEQYF
v_call: TRBV20-1; j_call: TRBJ2-3; d_call: .; clone_size: few; cdr3_nt: TGCAGTGCTAGTAAGGCAGAGGTCAGCACAGATACGCAGTATTTT; cdr3_aa: CSASKAEVSTDTQYF
v_call: TRBV29-1; j_call: TRBJ1-1; d_call: .; clone_size: .; cdr3_nt: TGCAGCGTTTGGGGGGAGGGTCGTGAAGCTTTCTTT; cdr3_aa: CSVWGEGREAFF
v_call: TRBV6-5; j_call: TRBJ2-1; d_call: TRBD2; clone_size: few; cdr3_nt: TGTGCCAGCAGTTACTCCGGACTAGCGGGAGCCCATGAGCAGTTCTTC; cdr3_aa: CASSYSGLAGAHEQFF
v_call: TRBV20-1; j_call: TRBJ2-2; d_call: TRBD2; clone_size: .; cdr3_nt: TGCAGTGCCAAAATAGCGGGTTCGAACACCGGGGAGCTGTTTTTT; cdr3_aa: CSAKIAGSNTGELFF
v_call: TRBV20-1; j_call: TRBJ2-7; d_call: .; clone_size: .; cdr3_nt: TGCAGTGCTAGACTCCTCCTAGGAGGCTACAATGAGCAGTACTTC; cdr3_aa: CSARLLLGGYNEQYF
v_call: TRBV20-1; j_call: TRBJ1-5; d_call: .; clone_size: .; cdr3_nt: TGCAGTGCTAGAAACCAGTACCTTAATCAGCCCCAGCATTTT; cdr3_aa: CSARNQYLNQPQHF
v_call: TRBV4-1; j_call: TRBJ2-7; d_call: TRBD2; clone_size: .; cdr3_nt: TGCGCCAGCAGCCAAGATAAGCTAGCGGGGGGGTATGAGCAGTACTTC; cdr3_aa: CASSQDKLAGGYEQYF
v_call: TRBV3-1; j_call: TRBJ2-7; d_call: .; clone_size: .; cdr3_nt: TGTGCCAGCAGCCAAGCCGAAGGCCGCTACGAGCAGTACTTC; cdr3_aa: CASSQAEGRYEQYF
v_call: TRBV4-1; j_call: TRBJ2-7; d_call: TRBD1; clone_size: few; cdr3_nt: TGCGCCAGCAGCCAACCCCGGGACAGGAAAACCTACGAGCAGTACTTC; cdr3_aa: CASSQPRDRKTYEQYF
v_call: TRBV3-1; j_call: TRBJ2-7; d_call: TRBD2; clone_size: few; cdr3_nt: TGTGCCAGCAGCCAACCGACCGGGACTAACCACGAGCAGTACTTC; cdr3_aa: CASSQPTGTNHEQYF
v_call: TRBV5-1; j_call: TRBJ2-7; d_call: TRBD1; clone_size: few; cdr3_nt: TGCGCCAGCAGCCGCGCCGGGGGACAGGCATCCTACGAGCAGTACTTC; cdr3_aa: CASSRAGGQASYEQYF
v_call: TRBV6-5; j_call: TRBJ2-5; d_call: .; clone_size: few; cdr3_nt: TGTGCCAGCAGTTTCGGGGCCCGGCGGGAGACCCAGTACTTC; cdr3_aa: CASSFGARRETQYF
v_call: TRBV20-1; j_call: TRBJ2-1; d_call: .; clone_size: .; cdr3_nt: TGCAGTGCTAGATGGGGTTCCTACAATGAGCAGTTCTTC; cdr3_aa: CSARWGSYNEQFF
v_call: TRBV10-3; j_call: TRBJ2-1; d_call: TRBD2; clone_size: .; cdr3_nt: TGTGCCATCAGTGATGGAGGGACTAGCGTAAACAATGAGCAGTTCTTC; cdr3_aa: CAISDGGTSVNNEQFF
v_call: TRBV11-2; j_call: TRBJ2-1; d_call: .; clone_size: .; cdr3_nt: TGTGCCAGCAACCCCACAGCGGGCAATGGTGGTGTTGAGCAGTTCTTC; cdr3_aa: CASNPTAGNGGVEQFF
v_call: TRBV5-4; j_call: TRBJ1-2; d_call: .; clone_size: few; cdr3_nt: TGTGCCAGCAGCACGGGACTGCCCCCTAACTATGGCTACACCTTC; cdr3_aa: CASSTGLPPNYGYTF
v_call: TRBV7-2; j_call: TRBJ2-1; d_call: .; clone_size: .; cdr3_nt: TGTGCCAGCAGCTTCTTCAGCGGCTCCTACAATGAGCAGTTCTTC; cdr3_aa: CASSFFSGSYNEQFF
v_call: TRBV3-1; j_call: TRBJ1-6; d_call: .; clone_size: .; cdr3_nt: TGTGCCAGCAGCCAAAGGAGGCACAATTCTTCACCCCTCCACTTT; cdr3_aa: CASSQRRHNSSPLHF
v_call: TRBV4-1; j_call: TRBJ1-2; d_call: TRBD1; clone_size: .; cdr3_nt: TGCGCCAGCAGCCGCGCCGGGACAGGGCTCTATGGCTACACCTTC; cdr3_aa: CASSRAGTGLYGYTF
v_call: TRBV20-1; j_call: TRBJ2-1; d_call: .; clone_size: .; cdr3_nt: TGCAGTGCAATAAGGTACAATGAGCAGTTCTTC; cdr3_aa: CSAIRYNEQFF
v_call: TRBV5-5; j_call: TRBJ1-6; d_call: TRBD1; clone_size: .; cdr3_nt: TGTGCCAGCAGCAGGGACAGCCGGGGGTATAATTCACCCCTCCACTTT; cdr3_aa: CASSRDSRGYNSPLHF
v_call: TRBV29-1; j_call: TRBJ2-1; d_call: TRBD1; clone_size: .; cdr3_nt: TGCAGCGCTGATGGGACAGGGGTCTACAATGAGCAGTTCTTC; cdr3_aa: CSADGTGVYNEQFF
v_call: TRBV2; j_call: TRBJ2-7; d_call: .; clone_size: .; cdr3_nt: TGTGCGTTCGCCGGCGACAGATCCTACGAGCAGTACTTC; cdr3_aa: CAFAGDRSYEQYF
v_call: TRBV7-6; j_call: TRBJ2-3; d_call: .; clone_size: .; cdr3_nt: TGTGCCAGCAGCTTAGGAGTGGGAAGGACAGATACGCAGTATTTT; cdr3_aa: CASSLGVGRTDTQYF
v_call: TRBV20-1; j_call: TRBJ1-6; d_call: .; clone_size: .; cdr3_nt: TGCAGTGCTAGAAAACAGGGCCCTAACTATAATTCACCCCTCCACTTT; cdr3_aa: CSARKQGPNYNSPLHF
v_call: TRBV18; j_call: TRBJ2-4; d_call: .; clone_size: .; cdr3_nt: TGTGCCAGCTCACCTATCAGGGAGACCAAAAACATTCAGTACTTC; cdr3_aa: CASSPIRETKNIQYF
v_call: TRBV5-1; j_call: TRBJ2-1; d_call: .; clone_size: many; cdr3_nt: TGCGCCAGCAGCTCGGACAGCTCCTACAATGAGCAGTTCTTC; cdr3_aa: CASSSDSSYNEQFF
v_call: TRBV18; j_call: TRBJ1-1; d_call: .; clone_size: .; cdr3_nt: TGTGCCAGCTCACCGGGGGCGCTGAACACTGAAGCTTTCTTT; cdr3_aa: CASSPGALNTEAFF
v_call: TRBV7-9; j_call: TRBJ1-2; d_call: .; clone_size: few; cdr3_nt: TGTGCCAGCAGCTTAGGTTCCTGGGTTTCCTCTTATGGCTACACCTTC; cdr3_aa: CASSLGSWVSSYGYTF
v_call: TRBV6-5; j_call: TRBJ2-7; d_call: .; clone_size: few; cdr3_nt: TGTGCCAGCAGTTACTTTCGGAGCCCTACCTACGAGCAGTACTTC; cdr3_aa: CASSYFRSPTYEQYF
v_call: TRBV20-1; j_call: TRBJ1-1; d_call: TRBD1; clone_size: .; cdr3_nt: TGCAGTGCTATTCAGGGGGTCAACACTGAAGCTTTCTTT; cdr3_aa: CSAIQGVNTEAFF
v_call: TRBV6-4; j_call: TRBJ2-4; d_call: TRBD1; clone_size: few; cdr3_nt: TGTGCCAGCACCCAAACCCGGGACAGGGATGAAAACATTCAGTACTTC; cdr3_aa: CASTQTRDRDENIQYF
v_call: TRBV14; j_call: TRBJ2-7; d_call: TRBD2; clone_size: .; cdr3_nt: TGTGCCAGCAACCGTGGGACTAGCGACGAGCAGTACTTC; cdr3_aa: CASNRGTSDEQYF
v_call: TRBV6-1; j_call: TRBJ2-1; d_call: TRBD2; clone_size: once; cdr3_nt: TGTGCCAGCAGGGCCGGACTAGCGGGGGAGCAGTTCTTC; cdr3_aa: CASRAGLAGEQFF
v_call: TRBV7-2; j_call: TRBJ2-3; d_call: .; clone_size: .; cdr3_nt: TGTGCCAGCAGCTTAGGGCATATAGATACGCAGTATTTT; cdr3_aa: CASSLGHIDTQYF
v_call: TRBV27; j_call: TRBJ2-7; d_call: .; clone_size: .; cdr3_nt: TGTGCCAGCAGTTCATGGGACAACGCCTACGAGCAGTACTTC; cdr3_aa: CASSSWDNAYEQYF
v_call: TRBV12-3/TRBV12-4; j_call: TRBJ2-7; d_call: .; clone_size: .; cdr3_nt: TGTGCCAGCAAGCTCGGGGCGGTCGAGCAGTACTTC; cdr3_aa: CASKLGAVEQYF
v_call: TRBV20-1; j_call: TRBJ2-2; d_call: .; clone_size: .; cdr3_nt: TGCAGTGCTAGAGATCCCGTCTCCGGGGAGCTGTTTTTT; cdr3_aa: CSARDPVSGELFF
v_call: TRBV29-1; j_call: TRBJ2-7; d_call: TRBD2; clone_size: .; cdr3_nt: TGCAGCGTTGTCGACCAGCGGGGAACCTACGAGCAGTACTTC; cdr3_aa: CSVVDQRGTYEQYF
v_call: TRBV20-1; j_call: TRBJ2-4; d_call: .; clone_size: few; cdr3_nt: TGCAGTGCTAGGGTCTCCTATGTGAGCGAAAACATTCAGTACTTC; cdr3_aa: CSARVSYVSENIQYF
v_call: TRBV15; j_call: TRBJ1-5; d_call: TRBD1; clone_size: .; cdr3_nt: TGTGCCACCAGCAGACGGACAGGGAGTCAGCCCCAGCATTTT; cdr3_aa: CATSRRTGSQPQHF
v_call: TRBV4-1; j_call: TRBJ2-1; d_call: .; clone_size: few; cdr3_nt: TGCGCCAGCAGCCTCCCGACTAGTCGCAATGAGCAGTTCTTC; cdr3_aa: CASSLPTSRNEQFF
v_call: TRBV5-6; j_call: TRBJ2-7; d_call: TRBD1; clone_size: .; cdr3_nt: TGTGCCAGCAGACTTTGGGGCACAGGGGGCTACGAGCAGTACTTC; cdr3_aa: CASRLWGTGGYEQYF
v_call: TRBV7-2; j_call: TRBJ1-1; d_call: .; clone_size: many; cdr3_nt: TGTGCCAGCAGCTTAGCACAGTTGAACACTGAAGCTTTCTTT; cdr3_aa: CASSLAQLNTEAFF
v_call: TRBV11-2; j_call: TRBJ2-5; d_call: .; clone_size: few; cdr3_nt: TGTGCCAGCACCACTTCCGGCCCGAAAGAGACCCAGTACTTC; cdr3_aa: CASTTSGPKETQYF
v_call: TRBV5-6; j_call: TRBJ1-2; d_call: .; clone_size: few; cdr3_nt: TGTGCCAGCAGCCCAAGTTGGGGCACGCTCTCTAACTATGGCTACACCTTC; cdr3_aa: CASSPSWGTLSNYGYTF
v_call: TRBV2; j_call: TRBJ2-1; d_call: TRBD2; clone_size: few; cdr3_nt: TGTGCCAGCACCATGGGACTAGCGATCGGTGAGCAGTTCTTC; cdr3_aa: CASTMGLAIGEQFF
v_call: TRBV5-1; j_call: TRBJ2-1; d_call: TRBD2; clone_size: many; cdr3_nt: TGTGCCAGCAGTCCCGGACTAGCTGACAATGAGCAGTTCTTC; cdr3_aa: CASSPGLADNEQFF
v_call: TRBV10-3; j_call: TRBJ2-1; d_call: TRBD2; clone_size: few; cdr3_nt: TGTGCCAGTTCTAGCGGGGGGGCCGGTTTGGCCTACAATGAGCAGTTCTTC; cdr3_aa: CASSSGGAGLAYNEQFF
v_call: TRBV28; j_call: TRBJ2-3; d_call: .; clone_size: .; cdr3_nt: TGTGCCAGCAGTTTAACGTCCCCCGGACAGTGGACAGATACGCAGTATTTT; cdr3_aa: CASSLTSPGQWTDTQYF
v_call: TRBV28; j_call: TRBJ2-7; d_call: TRBD1; clone_size: .; cdr3_nt: TGTGCCACGCGACCGGGACAGGCGACCTACGAGCAGTACTTC; cdr3_aa: CATRPGQATYEQYF
v_call: TRBV20-1; j_call: TRBJ2-3; d_call: TRBD2; clone_size: .; cdr3_nt: TGCAGTGCTAGAGATCCAGCGGGGCACACAGATACGCAGTATTTT; cdr3_aa: CSARDPAGHTDTQYF